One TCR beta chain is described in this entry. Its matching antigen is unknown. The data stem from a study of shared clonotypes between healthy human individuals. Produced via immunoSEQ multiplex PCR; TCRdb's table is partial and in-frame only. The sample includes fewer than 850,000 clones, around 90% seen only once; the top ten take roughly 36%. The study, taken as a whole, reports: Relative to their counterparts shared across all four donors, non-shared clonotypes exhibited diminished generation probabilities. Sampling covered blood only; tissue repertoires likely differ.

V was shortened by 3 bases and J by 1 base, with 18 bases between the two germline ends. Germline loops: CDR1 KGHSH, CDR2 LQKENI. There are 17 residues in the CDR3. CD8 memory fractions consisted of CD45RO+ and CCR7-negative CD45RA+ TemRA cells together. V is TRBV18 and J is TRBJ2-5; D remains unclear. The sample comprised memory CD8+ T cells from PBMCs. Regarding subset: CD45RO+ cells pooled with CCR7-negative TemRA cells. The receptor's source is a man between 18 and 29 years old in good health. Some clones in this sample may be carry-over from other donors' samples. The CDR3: CASSPPSRINPQETQYF. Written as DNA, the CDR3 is TGTGCCAGCTCACCTCCGTCCCGTATAAATCCCCAAGAGACCCAGTACTTC.